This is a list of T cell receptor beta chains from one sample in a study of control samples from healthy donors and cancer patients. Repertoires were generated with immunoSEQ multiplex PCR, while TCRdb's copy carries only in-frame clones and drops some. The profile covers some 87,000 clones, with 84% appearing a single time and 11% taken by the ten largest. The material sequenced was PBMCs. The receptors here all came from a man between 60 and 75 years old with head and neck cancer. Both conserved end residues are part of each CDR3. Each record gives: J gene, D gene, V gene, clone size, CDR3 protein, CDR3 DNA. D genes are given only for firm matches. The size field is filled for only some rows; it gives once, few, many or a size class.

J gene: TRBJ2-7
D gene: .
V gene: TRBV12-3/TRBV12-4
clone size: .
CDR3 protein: CASSPPAVYEQYF
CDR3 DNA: TGTGCCAGCAGCCCCCCGGCCGTCTACGAGCAGTACTTC

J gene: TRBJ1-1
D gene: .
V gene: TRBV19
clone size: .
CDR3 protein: CASSPDGRNTEAFF
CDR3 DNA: TGTGCCAGTAGTCCGGACGGCAGGAACACTGAAGCTTTCTTT

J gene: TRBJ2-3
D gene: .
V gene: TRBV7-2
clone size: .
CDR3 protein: CASSPTTSTDTQYF
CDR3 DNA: TGTGCCAGCAGCCCAACAACTAGCACAGATACGCAGTATTTT

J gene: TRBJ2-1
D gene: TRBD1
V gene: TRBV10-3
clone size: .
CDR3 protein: CAISAGQGEEQFF
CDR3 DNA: TGTGCCATCAGTGCCGGACAGGGTGAGGAGCAGTTCTTC

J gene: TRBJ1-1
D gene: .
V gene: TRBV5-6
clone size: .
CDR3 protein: CASSRNTEAFF
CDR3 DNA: TGTGCCAGCAGCCGGAACACTGAAGCTTTCTTT

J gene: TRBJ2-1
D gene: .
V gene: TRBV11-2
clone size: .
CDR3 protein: CASSLTPRHEQFF
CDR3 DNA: TGTGCCAGCAGCTTAACCCCTAGACATGAGCAGTTCTTC

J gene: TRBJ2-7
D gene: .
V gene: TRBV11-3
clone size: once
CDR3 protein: CASSSAGPGEQYF
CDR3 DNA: TGTGCCAGCAGTTCGGCAGGGCCCGGCGAGCAGTACTTC

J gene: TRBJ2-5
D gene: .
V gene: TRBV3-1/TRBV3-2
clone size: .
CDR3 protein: CASMAVEETQYF
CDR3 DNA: TGTGCCAGCATGGCGGTGGAAGAGACCCAGTACTTC

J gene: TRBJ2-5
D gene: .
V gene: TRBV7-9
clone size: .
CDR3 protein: CASSLEGAGGDRETQYF
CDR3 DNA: TGTGCCAGCAGCTTAGAGGGGGCCGGAGGGGATCGAGAGACCCAGTACTTC

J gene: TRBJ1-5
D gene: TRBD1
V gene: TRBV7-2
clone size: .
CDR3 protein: CASSRNTGGSNQPQHF
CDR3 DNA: TGTGCCAGCAGCAGAAACACAGGGGGCTCCAATCAGCCCCAGCATTTT

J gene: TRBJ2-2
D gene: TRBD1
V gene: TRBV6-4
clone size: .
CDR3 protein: CASSEQGDIIAGELFF
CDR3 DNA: TGTGCCAGCAGTGAACAGGGGGATATTATAGCCGGGGAGCTGTTTTTT

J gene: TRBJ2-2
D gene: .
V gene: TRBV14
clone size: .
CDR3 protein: CASSPGWQATVTGELFF
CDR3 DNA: TGTGCCAGCAGCCCGGGGTGGCAGGCCACGGTCACCGGGGAGCTGTTTTTT

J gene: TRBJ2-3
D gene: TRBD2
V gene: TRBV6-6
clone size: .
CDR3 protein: CASSPGLGEYF
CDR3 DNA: TGTGCCAGCAGTCCGGGACTAGGGGAGTATTTT

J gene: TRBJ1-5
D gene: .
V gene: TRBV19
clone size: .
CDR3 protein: CASSPDSSNQPQHF
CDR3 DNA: TGTGCCAGTAGTCCCGACAGTAGCAATCAGCCCCAGCATTTT

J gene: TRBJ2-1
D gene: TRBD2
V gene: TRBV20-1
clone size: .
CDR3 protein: CSGGLAGKLVF
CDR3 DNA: TGCAGCGGGGGACTAGCGGGAAAGTTGGTCTTC

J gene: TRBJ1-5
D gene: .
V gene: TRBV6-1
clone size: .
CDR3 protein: CASSEAGRFQPQHF
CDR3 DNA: TGTGCCAGCAGTGAAGCAGGGAGGTTTCAGCCCCAGCATTTT

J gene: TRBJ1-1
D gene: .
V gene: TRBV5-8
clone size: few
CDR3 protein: CASSTNWNTEAFF
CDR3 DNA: TGTGCCAGCAGCACCAACTGGAACACTGAAGCTTTCTTT

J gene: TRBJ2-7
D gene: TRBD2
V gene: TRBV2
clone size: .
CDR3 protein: CASSAVTSGIQYF
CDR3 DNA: TGTGCCAGCAGTGCAGTGACTAGCGGGATCCAGTACTTC

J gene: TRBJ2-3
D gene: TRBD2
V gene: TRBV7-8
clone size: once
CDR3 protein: CASSLGLAGEVDTQYF
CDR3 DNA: TGTGCCAGCAGCTTAGGACTAGCGGGAGAGGTAGATACGCAGTATTTT

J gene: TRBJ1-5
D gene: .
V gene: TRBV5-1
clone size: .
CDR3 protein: CASSLGSGSNQPQHF
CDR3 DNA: TGCGCCAGCAGCTTGGGGTCAGGGAGCAATCAGCCCCAGCATTTT